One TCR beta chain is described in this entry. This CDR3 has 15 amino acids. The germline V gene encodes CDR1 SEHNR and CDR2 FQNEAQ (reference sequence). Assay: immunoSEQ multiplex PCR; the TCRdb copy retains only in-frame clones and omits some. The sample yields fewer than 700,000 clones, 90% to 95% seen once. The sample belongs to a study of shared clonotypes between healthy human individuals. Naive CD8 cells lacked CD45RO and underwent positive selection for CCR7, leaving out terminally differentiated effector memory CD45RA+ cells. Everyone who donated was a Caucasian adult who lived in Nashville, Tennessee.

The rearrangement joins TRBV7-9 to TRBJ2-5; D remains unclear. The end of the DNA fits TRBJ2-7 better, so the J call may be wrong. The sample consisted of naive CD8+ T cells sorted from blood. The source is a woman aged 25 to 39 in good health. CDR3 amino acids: CASSLTTRSSYEQYF. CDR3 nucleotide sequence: TGTGCCAGCAGCTTAACGACGAGGAGCTCCTACGAGCAGTACTTC.